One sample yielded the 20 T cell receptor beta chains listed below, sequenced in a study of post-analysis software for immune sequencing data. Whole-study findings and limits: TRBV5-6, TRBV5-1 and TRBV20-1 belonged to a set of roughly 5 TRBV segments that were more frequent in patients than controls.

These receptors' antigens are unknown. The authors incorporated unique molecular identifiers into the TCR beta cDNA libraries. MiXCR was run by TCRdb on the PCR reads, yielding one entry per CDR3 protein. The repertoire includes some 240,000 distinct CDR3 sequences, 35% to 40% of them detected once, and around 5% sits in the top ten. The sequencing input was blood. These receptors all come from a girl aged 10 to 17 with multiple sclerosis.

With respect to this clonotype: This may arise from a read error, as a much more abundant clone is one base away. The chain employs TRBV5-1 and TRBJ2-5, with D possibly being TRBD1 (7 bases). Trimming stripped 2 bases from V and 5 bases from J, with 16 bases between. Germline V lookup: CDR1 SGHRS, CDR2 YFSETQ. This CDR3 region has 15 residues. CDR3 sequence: CASSLTSRGYETQYF. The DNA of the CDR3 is TGCGCCAGCAGCTTAACTAGCAGGGGGTACGAGACCCAGTACTTC.

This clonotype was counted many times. CDR3 coding DNA: TGTGCCAGCAGAACGACAGGGCATACGCAGTATTTT. This translates into CASRTTGHTQYF. The chain uses TRBV6-5 and TRBJ2-3, with 7 bases identical to TRBD1. Germline-derived CDR1 and CDR2 are MNHEY and SVGAGI. The V and J ends lost 6 bases and 7 bases, in that order; junction bases with no gene match: 4. The CDR3 runs 12 residues.

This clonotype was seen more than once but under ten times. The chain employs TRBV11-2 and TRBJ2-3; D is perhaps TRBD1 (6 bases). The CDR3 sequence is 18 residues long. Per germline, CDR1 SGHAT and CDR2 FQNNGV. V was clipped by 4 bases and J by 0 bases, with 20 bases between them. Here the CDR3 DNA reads TGTGCCAGCAGCTCCGGCCGGTGGCAGGGGCGTAGCACAGATACGCAGTATTTT. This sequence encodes CASSSGRWQGRSTDTQYF.

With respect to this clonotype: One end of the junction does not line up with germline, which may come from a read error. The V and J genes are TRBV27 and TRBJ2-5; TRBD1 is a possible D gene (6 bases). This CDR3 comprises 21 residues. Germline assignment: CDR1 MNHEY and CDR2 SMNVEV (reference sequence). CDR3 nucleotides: TGTGCCAGCAGTTTATCTCTCGACAGGCAACAGAGCCAAGTATACCAAGAGACCCAGCTCTTC. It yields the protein CASSLSLDRQQSQVYQETQLF.

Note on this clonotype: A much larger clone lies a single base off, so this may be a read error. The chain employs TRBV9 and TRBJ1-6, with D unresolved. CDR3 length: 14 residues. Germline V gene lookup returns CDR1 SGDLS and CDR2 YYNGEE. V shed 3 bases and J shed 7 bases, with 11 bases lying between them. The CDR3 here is CASSGATANSPLHF. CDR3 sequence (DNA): TGTGCCAGCAGCGGGGCTACAGCGAATTCACCCCTCCACTTT.

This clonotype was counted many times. CDR3 loop: CATSRGGGAGEQFF. The CDR3 coding sequence is TGTGCCACCAGCCGCGGAGGGGGGGCTGGTGAGCAGTTCTTC. The chain combines TRBV15 with TRBJ2-1; possible D gene TRBD2, 7 bases. The V gene's germline CDR1 is LNHNV and CDR2 YYDKDF (reference sequence). This CDR3 is built from 14 residues. V was pared by 5 bases and J by 9 bases, with 17 bases between.

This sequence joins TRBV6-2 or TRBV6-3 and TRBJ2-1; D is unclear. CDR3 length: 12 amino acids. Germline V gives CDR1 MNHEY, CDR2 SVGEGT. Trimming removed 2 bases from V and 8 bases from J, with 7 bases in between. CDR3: CASSYPPDEQFF. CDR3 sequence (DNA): TGTGCCAGCAGTTACCCGCCCGATGAGCAGTTCTTC.

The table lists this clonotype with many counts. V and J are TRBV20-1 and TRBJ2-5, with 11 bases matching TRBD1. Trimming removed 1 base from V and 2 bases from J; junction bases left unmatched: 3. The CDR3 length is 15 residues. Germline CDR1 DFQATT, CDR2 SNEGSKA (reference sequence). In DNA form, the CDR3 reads TGCAGTGCTAGAGGGGACAGGGGGTTTCAAGAGACCCAGTACTTC. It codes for CSARGDRGFQETQYF.

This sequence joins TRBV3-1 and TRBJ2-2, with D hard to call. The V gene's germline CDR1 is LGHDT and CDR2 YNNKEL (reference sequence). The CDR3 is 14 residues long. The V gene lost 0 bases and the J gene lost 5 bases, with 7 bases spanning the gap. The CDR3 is CASSQDLMTGELFF. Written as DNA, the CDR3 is TGTGCCAGCAGCCAAGATCTGATGACCGGGGAGCTGTTTTTT.

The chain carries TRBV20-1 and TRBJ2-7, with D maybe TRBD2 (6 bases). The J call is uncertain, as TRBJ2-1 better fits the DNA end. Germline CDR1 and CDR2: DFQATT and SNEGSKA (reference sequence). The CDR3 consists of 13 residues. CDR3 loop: CSASVSTAGEQFF. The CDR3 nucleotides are TGCAGTGCTAGTGTGTCCACGGCGGGGGAGCAGTTCTTC.

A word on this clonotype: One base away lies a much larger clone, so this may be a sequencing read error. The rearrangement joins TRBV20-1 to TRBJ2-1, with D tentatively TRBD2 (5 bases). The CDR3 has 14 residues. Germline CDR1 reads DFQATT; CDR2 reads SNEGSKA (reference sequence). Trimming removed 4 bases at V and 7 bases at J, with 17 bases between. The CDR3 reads CSAIWRAKRNEQFF. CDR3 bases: TGCAGTGCTATTTGGCGGGCCAAGAGGAATGAGCAGTTCTTC.

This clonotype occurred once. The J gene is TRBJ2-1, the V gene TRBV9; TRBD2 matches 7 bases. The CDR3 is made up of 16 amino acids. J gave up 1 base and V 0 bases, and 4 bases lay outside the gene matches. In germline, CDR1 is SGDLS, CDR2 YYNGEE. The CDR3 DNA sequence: TGTGCCAGCAGCGTAGGCGGGAGCGGTTCCTACAATGAGCAGTTCTTC. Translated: CASSVGGSGSYNEQFF.

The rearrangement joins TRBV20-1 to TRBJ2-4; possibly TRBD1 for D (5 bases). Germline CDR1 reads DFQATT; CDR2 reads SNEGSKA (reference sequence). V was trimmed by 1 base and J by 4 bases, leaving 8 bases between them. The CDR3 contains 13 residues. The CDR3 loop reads CSARVAGKNIQYF. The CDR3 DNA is TGCAGTGCTAGAGTGGCAGGGAAAAACATTCAGTACTTC.

CDR3 DNA sequence: TGTGCCAGCAGCAACGATGGCATTCGGTACTTC. Its translation is CASSNDGIRYF. This chain uses TRBV7-9 with TRBJ2-7; D call uncertain. The CDR3 is 11 residues long. CDR1 is SEHNR and CDR2 is FQNEAQ in the germline V gene (reference sequence). The germline V and J ends were trimmed by 5 bases and 12 bases, with 14 bases remaining between them.

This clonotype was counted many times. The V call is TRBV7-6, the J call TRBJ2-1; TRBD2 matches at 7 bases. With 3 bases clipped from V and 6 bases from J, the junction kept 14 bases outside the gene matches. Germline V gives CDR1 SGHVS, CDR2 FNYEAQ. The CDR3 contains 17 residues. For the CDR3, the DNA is TGTGCCAGCAGCTTTGGCAGGAGCGGGATACTAGGCAATGAGCAGTTCTTC. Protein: CASSFGRSGILGNEQFF.

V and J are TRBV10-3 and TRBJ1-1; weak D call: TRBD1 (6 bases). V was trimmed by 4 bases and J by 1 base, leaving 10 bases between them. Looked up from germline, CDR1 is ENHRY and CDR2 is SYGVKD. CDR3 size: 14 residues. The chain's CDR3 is CAISGDTSNTEAFF. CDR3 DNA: TGTGCCATCAGTGGGGACACTTCGAACACTGAAGCTTTCTTT.

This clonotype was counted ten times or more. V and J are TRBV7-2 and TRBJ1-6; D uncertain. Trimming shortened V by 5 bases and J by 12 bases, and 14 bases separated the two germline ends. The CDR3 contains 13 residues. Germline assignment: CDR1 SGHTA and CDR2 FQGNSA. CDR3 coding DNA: TGTGCCAGCAGCCTCGGACGGACTGAACCCCTCCACTTT. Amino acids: CASSLGRTEPLHF.

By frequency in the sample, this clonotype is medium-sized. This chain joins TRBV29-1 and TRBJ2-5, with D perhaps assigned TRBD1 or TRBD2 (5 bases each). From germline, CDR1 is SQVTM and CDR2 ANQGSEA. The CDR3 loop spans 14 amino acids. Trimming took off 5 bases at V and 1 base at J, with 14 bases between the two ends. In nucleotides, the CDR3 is TGCAGCGTTCGTTCCGGGACCAGCCAAGAGACCCAGTACTTC. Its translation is CSVRSGTSQETQYF.

The CDR3 DNA sequence: TGCAGCGGATTAGGAGCCGGGTCTGGAAACACCATATATTTT. It translates to CSGLGAGSGNTIYF. The V call is TRBV29-1, the J call TRBJ1-3; D unclear. This CDR3 comprises 14 residues. V shed 7 bases and J shed 1 base, with 14 bases lying between them. Germline values: CDR1 SQVTM, CDR2 ANQGSEA.

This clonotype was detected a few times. CDR3 region: CASSSLAGVHNEQYF. CDR3 coding DNA: TGTGCCAGCAGCTCTCTAGCGGGGGTCCACAATGAGCAGTACTTC. V usage is TRBV28 and J usage is TRBJ2-1; 10 bases line up with TRBD2. The J call may be mistaken, given a closer DNA end match to TRBJ2-7. CDR3 length: 15 residues. Germline V CDR1 and CDR2: MDHEN, SYDVKM.